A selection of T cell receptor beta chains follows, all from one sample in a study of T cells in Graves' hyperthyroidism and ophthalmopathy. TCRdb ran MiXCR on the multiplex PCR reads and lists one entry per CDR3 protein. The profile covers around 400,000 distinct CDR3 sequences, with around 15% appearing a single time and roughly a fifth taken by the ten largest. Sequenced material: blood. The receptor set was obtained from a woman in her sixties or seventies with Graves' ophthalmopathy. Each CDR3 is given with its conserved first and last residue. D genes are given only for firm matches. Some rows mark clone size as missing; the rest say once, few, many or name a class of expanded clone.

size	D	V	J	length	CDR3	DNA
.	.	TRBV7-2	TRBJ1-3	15	CASSPAGISGNTIYF	TGTGCCAGCAGCCCTGCCGGGATCTCTGGAAACACCATATATTTT
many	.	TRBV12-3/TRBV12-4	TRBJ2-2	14	CASSFGGNTGELFF	TGTGCCAGCAGTTTTGGAGGGAACACCGGGGAGCTGTTTTTT
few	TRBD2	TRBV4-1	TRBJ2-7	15	CASSQGGLAGGEQYF	TGCGCCAGCAGCCAGGGTGGACTAGCGGGAGGCGAGCAGTACTTC
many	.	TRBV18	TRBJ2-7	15	CASSPGTVSSYEQYF	TGTGCCAGCTCCCCTGGGACGGTCAGCTCCTACGAGCAGTACTTC
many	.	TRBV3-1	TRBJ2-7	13	CASSQADGYEQYF	TGTGCCAGCAGCCAGGCTGACGGCTACGAGCAGTACTTC
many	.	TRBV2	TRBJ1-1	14	CASSFQRGTTEAFF	TGTGCCAGCAGCTTCCAACGGGGGACCACTGAAGCTTTCTTT
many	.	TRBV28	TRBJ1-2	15	CASSPLGTQNYGYTF	TGTGCCAGCAGTCCGCTAGGGACGCAAAACTATGGCTACACCTTC
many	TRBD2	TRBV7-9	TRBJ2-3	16	CASSSWTSGILDTQYF	TGTGCCAGCAGCTCCTGGACTAGCGGGATTCTAGATACGCAGTATTTT
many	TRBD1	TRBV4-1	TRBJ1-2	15	CASSQEQGQGAGYTF	TGCGCCAGCAGCCAAGAGCAGGGACAGGGGGCTGGCTACACCTTC
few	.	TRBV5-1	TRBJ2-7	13	CASSLTDGAGQYF	TGCGCCAGCAGCCTTACCGACGGGGCGGGGCAGTACTTC
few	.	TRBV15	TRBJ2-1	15	CATSTEMVSFNEQFF	TGTGCCACCAGCACAGAGATGGTGAGCTTCAATGAGCAGTTCTTC
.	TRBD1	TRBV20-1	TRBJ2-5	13	CSAGQGAQETQYF	TGCAGTGCTGGACAGGGGGCCCAAGAGACCCAGTACTTC
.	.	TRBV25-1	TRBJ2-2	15	CASSYTQGRTGELFF	TGTGCCAGCAGTTATACCCAGGGACGAACCGGGGAGCTGTTTTTT
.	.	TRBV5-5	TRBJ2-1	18	CASSFRGGVGLLYNEQFF	TGTGCCAGCAGCTTTAGGGGGGGGGTCGGACTCCTATACAATGAGCAGTTCTTC
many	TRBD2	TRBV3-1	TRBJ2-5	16	CASSPYGTSRQETQYF	TGTGCCAGCAGCCCGTATGGGACTAGCAGGCAAGAGACCCAGTACTTC
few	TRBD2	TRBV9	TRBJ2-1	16	CASSPSGRPGYNEQFF	TGTGCCAGCAGTCCTAGCGGGCGGCCGGGTTACAATGAGCAGTTCTTC